This TCR beta chain was identified in a study of shared clonotypes between healthy human individuals. Here immunoSEQ multiplex PCR was the method, and the copy in TCRdb shows in-frame clones only, minus some. The sample yields over 850,000 clones, approximately 80% seen once. Germline lookup yields CDR1 MDHEN and CDR2 SYDVKM. Trimming stripped 4 bases from V and 0 bases from J, with 10 bases between. This CDR3 has 16 amino acids. With respect to this clone: Its antigen is still unknown.

Whole-study findings and limits: Non-shared clonotypes were found to have lower generation probabilities than the clonotypes that were shared by all four of the sorted-subset donors. Sharing across four donors was highest in naive CD4 (about 5%) and lowest in memory CD8 (around 0.4%). Estimated richness was generally greater in naive than memory subsets.

The clonotype originates from a man aged 18-30 years in good health. Some clones in this sample may be carry-over from other donors' samples. J is TRBJ2-6 and V is TRBV28; the D gene is possibly TRBD2 (6 bases). Sequences were obtained from memory CD4+ T cells from PBMCs. Sample subset: CD45RA-negative fraction. In DNA form, the CDR3 reads TGTGCCAGCAGTTCATTGCGGGGCTCTGGGGCCAACGTCCTGACTTTC. It specifies CASSSLRGSGANVLTF.